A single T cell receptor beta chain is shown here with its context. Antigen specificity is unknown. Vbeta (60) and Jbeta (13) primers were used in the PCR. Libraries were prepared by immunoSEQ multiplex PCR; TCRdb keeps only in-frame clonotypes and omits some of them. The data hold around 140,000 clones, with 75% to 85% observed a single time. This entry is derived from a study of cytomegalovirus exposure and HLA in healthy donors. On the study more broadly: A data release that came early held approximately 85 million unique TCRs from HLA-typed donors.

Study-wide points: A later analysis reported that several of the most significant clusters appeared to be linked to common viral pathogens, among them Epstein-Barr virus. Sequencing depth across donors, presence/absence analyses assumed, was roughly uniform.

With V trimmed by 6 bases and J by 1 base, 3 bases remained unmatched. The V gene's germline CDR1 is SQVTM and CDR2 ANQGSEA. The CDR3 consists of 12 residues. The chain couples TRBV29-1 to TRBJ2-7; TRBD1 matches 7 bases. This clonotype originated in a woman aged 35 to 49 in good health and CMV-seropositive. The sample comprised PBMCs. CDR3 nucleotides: TGCAGCGTGGAGACAGGGTCCTACGAGCAGTACTTC. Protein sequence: CSVETGSYEQYF.